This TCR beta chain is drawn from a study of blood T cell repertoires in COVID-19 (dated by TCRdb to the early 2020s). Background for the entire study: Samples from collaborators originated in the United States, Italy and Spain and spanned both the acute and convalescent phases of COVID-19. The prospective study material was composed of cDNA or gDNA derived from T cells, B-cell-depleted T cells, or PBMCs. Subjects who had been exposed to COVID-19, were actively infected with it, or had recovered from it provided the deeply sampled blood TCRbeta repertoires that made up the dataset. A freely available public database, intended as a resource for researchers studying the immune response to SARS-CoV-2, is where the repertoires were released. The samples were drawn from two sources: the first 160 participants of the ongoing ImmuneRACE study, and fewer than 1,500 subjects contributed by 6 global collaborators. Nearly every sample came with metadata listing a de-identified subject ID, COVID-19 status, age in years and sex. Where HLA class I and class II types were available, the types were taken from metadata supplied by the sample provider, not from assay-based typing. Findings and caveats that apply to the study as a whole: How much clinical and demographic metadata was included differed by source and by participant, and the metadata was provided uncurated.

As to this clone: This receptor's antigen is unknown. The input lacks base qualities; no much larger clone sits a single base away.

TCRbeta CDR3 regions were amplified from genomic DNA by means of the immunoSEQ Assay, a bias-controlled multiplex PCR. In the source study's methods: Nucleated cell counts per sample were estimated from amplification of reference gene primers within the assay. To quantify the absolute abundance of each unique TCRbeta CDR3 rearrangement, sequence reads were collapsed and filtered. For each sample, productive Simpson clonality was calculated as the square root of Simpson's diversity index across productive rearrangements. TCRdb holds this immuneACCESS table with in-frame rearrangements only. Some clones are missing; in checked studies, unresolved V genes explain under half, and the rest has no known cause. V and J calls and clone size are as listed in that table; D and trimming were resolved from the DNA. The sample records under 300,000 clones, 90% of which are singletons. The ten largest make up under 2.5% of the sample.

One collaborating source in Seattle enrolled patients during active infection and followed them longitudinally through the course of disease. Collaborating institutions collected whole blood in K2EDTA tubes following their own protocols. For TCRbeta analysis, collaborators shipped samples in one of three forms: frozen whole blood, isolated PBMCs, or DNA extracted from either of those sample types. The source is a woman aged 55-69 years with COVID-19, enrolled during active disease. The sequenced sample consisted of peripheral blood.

The nucleotides read TGTGCCAGTAGTATAGGGGAGGGACAGGGAAGAAGGCAGCCCCAGCATTTT. Its protein reads: CASSIGEGQGRRQPQHF. This chain joins TRBV19 to TRBJ1-5; 9 of the junction bases match TRBD1. The germline V gene (reference sequence) specifies LNHDA as CDR1 and SQIVND as CDR2. From the cysteine through the phenylalanine, the CDR3 covers 17 amino acids. CDR3 DNA only is kept here, 51 bases in frame from base 1. V has 1 base trimmed and J has 7 bases trimmed; junction bases matching no gene number 11.